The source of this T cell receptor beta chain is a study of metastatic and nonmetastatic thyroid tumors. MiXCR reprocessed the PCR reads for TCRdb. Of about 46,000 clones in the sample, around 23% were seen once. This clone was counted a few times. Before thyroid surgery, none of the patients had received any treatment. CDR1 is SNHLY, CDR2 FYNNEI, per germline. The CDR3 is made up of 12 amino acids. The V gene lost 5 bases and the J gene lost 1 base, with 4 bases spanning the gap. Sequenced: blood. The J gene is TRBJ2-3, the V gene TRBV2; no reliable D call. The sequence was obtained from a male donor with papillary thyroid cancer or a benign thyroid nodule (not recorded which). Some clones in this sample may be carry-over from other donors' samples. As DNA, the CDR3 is TGTGCCAGCAGTAGCGGCACAGATACGCAGTATTTT. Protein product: CASSSGTDTQYF.